This entry is about one T cell receptor (beta chain). Germline V gives CDR1 MNHEY, CDR2 SMNVEV (reference sequence). CDR3 length equals 16 residues. Trimming removed 6 bases at V and 8 bases at J, with 23 bases between. The data were obtained in a study of shared T cell receptors in the human thymus. Produced via immunoSEQ multiplex PCR; TCRdb's table is partial and in-frame only. The table lists hundreds of thousands of clones, 87% of them singletons. This same sample was also taken into another study, of human thymus T cells. That work states: Thymic and blood repertoires appeared to show biased V and J gene usage.

The source is a boy younger than two with a congenital heart defect. Material for sequencing was thymocytes. The V and J genes are TRBV27 and TRBJ2-1; D perhaps matches TRBD2 (6 bases). CDR3 bases: TGTGCCAGCAGACAAACGGGGAGGACTCCCTTCCATGAGCAGTTCTTC. This gives the protein CASRQTGRTPFHEQFF.